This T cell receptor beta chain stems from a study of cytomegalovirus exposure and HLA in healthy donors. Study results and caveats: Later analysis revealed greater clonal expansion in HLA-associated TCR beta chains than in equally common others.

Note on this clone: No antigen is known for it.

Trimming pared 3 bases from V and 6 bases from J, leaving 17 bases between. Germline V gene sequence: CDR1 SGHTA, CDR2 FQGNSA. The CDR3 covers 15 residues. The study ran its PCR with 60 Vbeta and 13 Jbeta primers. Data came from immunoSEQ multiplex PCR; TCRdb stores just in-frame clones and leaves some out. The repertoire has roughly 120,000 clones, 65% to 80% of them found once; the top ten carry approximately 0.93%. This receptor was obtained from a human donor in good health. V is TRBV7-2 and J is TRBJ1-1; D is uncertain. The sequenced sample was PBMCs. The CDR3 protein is CASSFRAGLLPEAFF. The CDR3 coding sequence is TGTGCCAGCAGCTTTAGGGCGGGCCTATTGCCTGAAGCTTTCTTT.